This TCR beta chain was sequenced in a study of T cell clones after liver transplantation. About the study: A pre-transplant mixed lymphocyte reaction with TCRbeta sequencing defined graft-donor-reactive clones followed in post-transplant blood. Blood was drawn pre-transplant, before withdrawal, and after full or failed withdrawal.

The V end lost 6 bases, the J end lost 4 bases, and 16 bases lay between the germline ends. The CDR3 has 15 amino acids. CDR1 is MNHNS and CDR2 is SASEGT in the germline V gene. Only in-frame clones appear in the TCRdb table, and some are missing; sequencing was by immunoSEQ multiplex PCR. This sample has about 120,000 clones; around nine tenths occur once, and the top ten carry around 0.8%. V is TRBV6-1 and J is TRBJ1-5; D is unresolved. The sequences come from CD4+ T cells from blood, collected 12 months after liver transplant. The sequence derives from a human patient who received a liver transplant. Some T cells may trace back to the graft donor. The chain's CDR3 is CASRGSPTGNQPQHF. CDR3 DNA sequence: TGTGCCAGCAGGGGCTCTCCCACTGGAAATCAGCCCCAGCATTTT.